The subject of this entry is one TCR beta chain. The antigen remains undetermined. Amplified regions were TCR beta CDR3 sequences from RNA transcripts. Researchers ran a first-round RT-PCR on the TCR CDR3 using the HTBI primer set. TCRdb fed the multiplex PCR reads into MiXCR, producing one record per CDR3 protein. In the table there are approximately 330,000 distinct CDR3 sequences, around 13% of which are singletons. CDR3 length: 16 amino acids. Per germline, CDR1 KGHSH and CDR2 LQKENI. V was shortened by 5 bases and J by 6 bases, with 22 bases between the two germline ends. These data belong to a study of T cells in Graves' hyperthyroidism and ophthalmopathy. Findings and caveats of the study: With a median lead of 6.5 months before onset, the model predicted ophthalmopathy.

This sample holds PBMCs from 8 to 10 ml fresh peripheral blood. The TCR comes from a woman between 40 and 50 years old with Graves' ophthalmopathy. V usage is TRBV18 and J usage is TRBJ1-2, with D hard to call. Sample: blood. CDR3 sequence: CASSRVVPVPVDGYTF. CDR3 bases: TGTGCCAGCTCAAGGGTAGTACCCGTCCCAGTCGATGGCTACACCTTC.